This T cell receptor (beta chain) was observed in a study of blood T cell repertoires in COVID-19. As for the study in general: Acute and convalescent COVID-19 specimens originated in the United States, Italy and Spain. Nucleic acid was either cDNA or gDNA, and it came from T cells, B-cell-depleted T cells, or PBMCs.

This CDR3 has 15 residues. Trimming stripped 0 bases from V and 5 bases from J, with 14 bases between. Germline lookup yields CDR1 SGHTA and CDR2 FQGTGA. Generated by immunoSEQ multiplex PCR, the TCRdb table keeps only in-frame clones and is missing some. This table has some 340,000 clones, roughly 90% appearing once. Sequencing was performed on PBMCs or T cells enriched from blood (not recorded which). This clonotype was sampled from a woman aged 25-40 years who had been exposed to COVID-19. The chain recombines TRBV7-3 with TRBJ2-7; D unresolved. The CDR3 DNA sequence: TGTGCCAGCAGCTTAACGTTTCCGAGCGAAGACGAGCAGTACTTC. Translation gives CASSLTFPSEDEQYF.